This T cell receptor beta chain is drawn from a study of identical twins. In TCRdb, the 5' RACE reads were re-called with MiXCR into one record per CDR3 protein. Of approximately 890,000 distinct CDR3 sequences listed, approximately 13% are singletons. The sample holds many counts of this clonotype. The target antigen is unknown. Overall study findings and caveats: Analyses of zero insertions could, in part, be confounded by invariant MAIT and iNKT cells.

CDR3 length: 14 amino acids. V was trimmed by 3 bases and J by 4 bases, leaving 10 bases between them. These same data were also listed under a study on yellow fever vaccine responses in identical twins.

Sequenced: PBMCs. V and J are TRBV12-3 or TRBV12-4 and TRBJ1-5, with no clear D. The clonotype was recovered from a young woman in good health. In DNA form, the CDR3 reads TGTGCCAGCAGTTTTTCTGGGGTGAATCAGCCCCAGCATTTT. Translation: CASSFSGVNQPQHF.